A single sample is the source of the 16 T cell receptor beta chains below, sequenced in a study of T cell responses to AZD1222 COVID-19 vaccine. Profiled with immunoSEQ multiplex PCR; TCRdb holds only in-frame clones, not every one. The repertoire holds around 200,000 clones, 88% seen once, with around 8% in the top ten. The sample consisted of peripheral blood, taken on day 0 of AZD1222 vaccination. The receptors come from an adult in good health.

This chain uses TRBV29-1 with TRBJ2-1; 10 bases line up with TRBD2. Germline lookup yields CDR1 SQVTM and CDR2 ANQGSEA. Trimming cost V 7 bases and J 8 bases; bases outside gene matches: 11. The CDR3 has 14 residues. The CDR3: CSAQAGGLIHEQFF. In nucleotides, the CDR3 is TGCAGCGCACAAGCGGGGGGGCTTATCCATGAGCAGTTCTTC.

This sequence joins TRBV5-1 and TRBJ2-6; no reliable D call. Trimming removed 7 bases at V and 0 bases at J, with 8 bases between. Germline V gives CDR1 SGHRS, CDR2 YFSETQ. The CDR3 totals 14 residues. CDR3 amino acids: CASRDSSGANVLTF. The DNA of the CDR3 is TGCGCCAGCCGCGACTCCTCTGGGGCCAACGTCCTGACTTTC.

The chain is built from TRBV30 and TRBJ1-5; the D is unclear. Germline CDR1 and CDR2: GTSNPN and SVGIG (reference sequence). The CDR3 has 14 residues. Trimming removed 1 base from V and 2 bases from J, with 9 bases in between. DNA for the CDR3: TGTGCCTGGAGTGAGAAGGGAGGCAATCAGCCCCAGCATTTT. It encodes CAWSEKGGNQPQHF. Based on the CDR3 plus reference TRBV30 and TRBJ1-5, the full variable domain is SQTIHQWPATLVQPVGSPLSLECTVEGTSNPNLYWYRQAAGRGLQLLFYSVGIGQISSEVPQNLSASRPQDRQFILSSKKLLLSDSGFYLCAWSEKGGNQPQHFGDGTRLSIL.

This clone has only a few counts. The chain recombines TRBV25-1 with TRBJ2-2; D call uncertain. Germline CDR1 reads MGHDK; CDR2 reads SYGVNS. This CDR3 has 14 amino acids. V shed 2 bases and J shed 6 bases, with 10 bases lying between them. For the CDR3, the DNA is TGTGCCAGCAGTGAAAGGCGTGGGTCCGGGGAGCTGTTTTTT. Protein: CASSERRGSGELFF.

This CDR3 is CASSVEGQSNQPQHF. The CDR3 bases are TGTGCCAGCAGCGTGGAGGGTCAAAGCAATCAGCCCCAGCATTTT. V is TRBV9 and J is TRBJ1-5; D gene unclear. CDR1 and CDR2 from the germline V gene are SGDLS and YYNGEE. The CDR3 is 15 residues long. Trimming cost V 2 bases and J 1 base, with 10 bases left between them.

The chain is built from TRBV19 and TRBJ1-1; D remains ambiguous. The V end was cut by 8 bases, the J end by 5 bases, with 9 bases between. The CDR3 covers 11 residues. Per the germline V gene, CDR1 is LNHDA and CDR2 is SQIVND (reference sequence). Here the CDR3 DNA reads TGTGCCAGTTCCCGGAGGACTGAAGCTTTCTTT. This encodes CASSRRTEAFF. The whole variable domain, remainder taken from reference TRBV19 and TRBJ1-1, is DGGITQSPKYLFRKEGQNVTLSCEQNLNHDAMYWYRQDPGQGLRLIYYSQIVNDFQKGDIAEGYSVSREKKESFPLTVTSAQKNPTAFYLCASSRRTEAFFGQGTRLTVV.

J is TRBJ1-5 and V is TRBV7-9; 9 nucleotides agree with TRBD1. The CDR3 spans 13 residues. Trimming took 5 bases from V and 6 from J; bases not matched to a gene: 2. Germline V gives CDR1 SEHNR, CDR2 FQNEAQ (reference sequence). This chain's CDR3 is CASSTGGGQPQHF. Here the CDR3 DNA reads TGTGCCAGCAGCACAGGGGGCGGTCAGCCCCAGCATTTT.

The CDR3 nucleotides read TGTGCCAGCAGTAATTCCGAGTTCCAACCAAATAGCAATCAGCCCCAGCATTTT. This translates into CASSNSEFQPNSNQPQHF. The chain combines TRBV2 with TRBJ1-5, with D unresolved. The CDR3 runs to 18 residues. From germline, CDR1 is SNHLY and CDR2 FYNNEI. The V and J ends lost 5 bases and 0 bases respectively, with 20 bases between them. The complete variable domain, with remaining parts taken from reference TRBV2 and TRBJ1-5, reads EPEVTQTPSHQVTQMGQEVILRCVPISNHLYFYWYRQILGQKVEFLVSFYNNEISEKSEIFDDQFSVERPDGSNFTLKIRSTKLEDSAMYFCASSNSEFQPNSNQPQHFGDGTRLSIL.

The chain links TRBV5-4 to TRBJ1-4; maybe TRBD1 (6 bases). Per germline, CDR1 SGHNT and CDR2 YYREEE (reference sequence). The CDR3 extends over 15 amino acids. V lost 0 bases, J lost 5 bases, and 11 bases lay in between. CDR3 amino acids: CASSLDRAINEKLFF. In DNA form, the CDR3 reads TGTGCCAGCAGCTTGGACAGGGCAATAAATGAAAAACTGTTTTTT.

This clone has just one count. The genes are TRBV9 and TRBJ2-3, with 9 bases matching TRBD2. V shed 1 base and J 2 bases; nucleotides not matched to a gene: 11. This CDR3 has 18 amino acids. Germline V gene lookup returns CDR1 SGDLS and CDR2 YYNGEE. The CDR3 loop is CASSVTVGLAGLTDTQYF. The CDR3 DNA reads TGTGCCAGCAGCGTAACTGTGGGGCTAGCGGGGCTCACAGATACGCAGTATTTT.

This clone was recorded once. The chain uses TRBV7-9 and TRBJ1-1; TRBD1 matches at 9 bases. The CDR3 contains 15 residues. V lost 5 bases to trimming and J lost 4 bases; unmatched junction nucleotides: 8. Looked up from germline, CDR1 is SEHNR and CDR2 is FQNEAQ (reference sequence). The CDR3 nucleotides read TGTGCCAGCAGCCGTCCCGGGACAGGGACCACTGAAGCTTTCTTT. The encoded protein is CASSRPGTGTTEAFF.

The V gene is TRBV6-2 or TRBV6-3, the J gene TRBJ1-5, with D unclear. From germline, CDR1 is MNHEY and CDR2 SVGEGT. Trimming removed 4 bases from V and 5 bases from J, with 9 bases in between. CDR3 length: 13 amino acids. CDR3 in DNA: TGTGCCAGCAGTTCAGGTGACTATCAGCCCCAGCATTTT. This codes for CASSSGDYQPQHF.

The rearrangement uses TRBV2 and TRBJ1-1; D might be TRBD1 (5 bases). V lost 7 bases and J lost 0, with 9 bases in between. Germline V CDR1 and CDR2: SNHLY, FYNNEI. The CDR3 covers 13 residues. CDR3 sequence: CASTGLLNTEAFF. CDR3 bases: TGTGCCAGCACGGGACTCCTGAACACTGAAGCTTTCTTT.

The rearrangement joins TRBV7-3 to TRBJ1-6; D not resolved. CDR3 length: 15 amino acids. V dropped 1 base and J dropped 10 bases, with 14 bases sitting between them. The germline V gene encodes CDR1 SGHTA and CDR2 FQGTGA. CDR3 nucleotide sequence: TGTGCCAGCAGCTTAATGGCCGCGAAGGAGTCACCCCTCCACTTT. This translates into CASSLMAAKESPLHF.

V gene TRBV27 combines with J gene TRBJ2-5; 10 bases line up with TRBD1. With V trimmed by 6 bases and J by 10 bases, 11 bases remained unmatched. CDR1 is MNHEY, CDR2 SMNVEV, per germline (reference sequence). This CDR3 spans 14 amino acids. The CDR3 DNA follows: TGTGCCAGCAGAAAAACCGGGACAGGGGTCGGCCAGTACTTC. Its protein product is CASRKTGTGVGQYF.

This chain connects TRBV7-3 to TRBJ2-1; possibly TRBD2 for D (5 bases). This CDR3 has 15 amino acids. Germline V gene data show CDR1 as SGHTA and CDR2 as FQGTGA. V was trimmed by 5 bases and J by 8 bases, leaving 19 bases between them. CDR3 sequence: CASSPPGVMGYEQFF. CDR3 nucleotide sequence: TGTGCCAGCAGCCCTCCCGGGGTGATGGGGTATGAGCAGTTCTTC.